This T cell receptor beta chain emerged from a study of cytomegalovirus exposure and HLA in healthy donors. The primer mix had 60 Vbeta and 13 Jbeta primers. Profiled with immunoSEQ multiplex PCR; TCRdb holds only in-frame clones, not every one. The sample has tens of thousands of clones, about 72% seen once. The CDR3 sequence is 16 residues long. Germline CDR1 SGHDT, CDR2 YYEEEE. V dropped 3 bases and J dropped 4 bases, with 17 bases sitting between them. The chain uses TRBV5-6 and TRBJ2-4, with D perhaps matching TRBD1 (6 bases). This TCR was sampled from a man aged 25 to 40 in good health and CMV-seronegative. Sequencing used PBMCs. The CDR3 region is CASSSTDRLGKNIQYF. In nucleotides, the CDR3 is TGTGCCAGCAGCTCAACTGACAGGTTAGGGAAAAACATTCAGTACTTC.